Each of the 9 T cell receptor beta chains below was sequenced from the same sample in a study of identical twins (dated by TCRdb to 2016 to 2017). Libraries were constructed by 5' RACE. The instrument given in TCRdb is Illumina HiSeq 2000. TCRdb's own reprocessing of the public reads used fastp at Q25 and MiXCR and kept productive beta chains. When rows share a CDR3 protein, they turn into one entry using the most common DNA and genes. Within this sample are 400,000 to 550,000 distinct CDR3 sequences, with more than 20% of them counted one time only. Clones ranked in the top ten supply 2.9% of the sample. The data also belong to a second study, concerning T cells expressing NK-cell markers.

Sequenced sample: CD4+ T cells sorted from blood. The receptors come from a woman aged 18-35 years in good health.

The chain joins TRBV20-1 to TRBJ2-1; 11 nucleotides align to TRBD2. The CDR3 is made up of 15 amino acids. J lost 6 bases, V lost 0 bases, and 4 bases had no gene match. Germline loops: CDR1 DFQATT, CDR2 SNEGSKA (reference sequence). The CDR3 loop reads CSARDPGTSGNEQFF. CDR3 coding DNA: TGCAGTGCTAGAGATCCCGGGACTAGCGGCAATGAGCAGTTCTTC.

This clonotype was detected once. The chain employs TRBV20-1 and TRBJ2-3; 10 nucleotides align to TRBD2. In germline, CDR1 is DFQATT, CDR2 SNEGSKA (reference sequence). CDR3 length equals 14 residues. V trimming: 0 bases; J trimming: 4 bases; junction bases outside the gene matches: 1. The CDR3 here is CSARDLAGADTQYF. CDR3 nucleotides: TGCAGTGCTAGAGACCTAGCGGGAGCAGATACGCAGTATTTT.

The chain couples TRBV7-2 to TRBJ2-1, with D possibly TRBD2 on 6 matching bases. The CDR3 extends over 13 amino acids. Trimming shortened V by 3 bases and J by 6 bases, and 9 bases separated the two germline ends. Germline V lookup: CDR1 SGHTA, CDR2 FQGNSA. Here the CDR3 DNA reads TGTGCCAGCAGCTTTGTTAGCGGCAATGAGCAGTTCTTC. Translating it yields CASSFVSGNEQFF.

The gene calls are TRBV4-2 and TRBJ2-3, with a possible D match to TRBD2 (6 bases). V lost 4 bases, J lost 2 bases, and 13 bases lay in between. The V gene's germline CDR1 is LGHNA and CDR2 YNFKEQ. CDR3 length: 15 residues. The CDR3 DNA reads TGTGCCAGCAGCCGCGACGGGGGACTCACAGATACGCAGTATTTT. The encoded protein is CASSRDGGLTDTQYF.

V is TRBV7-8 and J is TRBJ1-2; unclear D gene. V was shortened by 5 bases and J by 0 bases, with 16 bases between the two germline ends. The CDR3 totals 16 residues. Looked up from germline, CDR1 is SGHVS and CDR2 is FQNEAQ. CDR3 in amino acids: CASSPWGPASNYGYTF. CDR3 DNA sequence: TGTGCCAGCAGCCCCTGGGGTCCGGCCTCTAACTATGGCTACACCTTC.

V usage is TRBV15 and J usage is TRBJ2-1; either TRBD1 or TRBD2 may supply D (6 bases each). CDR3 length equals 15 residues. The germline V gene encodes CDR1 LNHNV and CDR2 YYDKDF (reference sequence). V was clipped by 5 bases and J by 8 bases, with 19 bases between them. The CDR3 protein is CATSPQRGVGDEQFF. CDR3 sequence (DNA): TGTGCCACCAGCCCCCAAAGGGGGGTTGGCGATGAGCAGTTCTTC.

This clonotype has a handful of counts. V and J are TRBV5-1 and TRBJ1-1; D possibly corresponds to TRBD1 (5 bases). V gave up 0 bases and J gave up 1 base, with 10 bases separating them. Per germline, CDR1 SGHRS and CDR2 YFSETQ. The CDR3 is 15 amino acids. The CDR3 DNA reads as TGCGCCAGCAGCTTGGGGGGCGGACAGAACACTGAAGCTTTCTTT. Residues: CASSLGGGQNTEAFF.

Here the CDR3 DNA reads TGTGCCAGCAGTTACTCAACGGGAGATACGCAGTATTTT. Translated, it gives CASSYSTGDTQYF. The genes are TRBV6-5 and TRBJ2-3, with no clear D. Germline V gives CDR1 MNHEY, CDR2 SVGAGI. The CDR3 sequence is 13 residues long. V shed 0 bases and J shed 5 bases, with 6 bases lying between them.

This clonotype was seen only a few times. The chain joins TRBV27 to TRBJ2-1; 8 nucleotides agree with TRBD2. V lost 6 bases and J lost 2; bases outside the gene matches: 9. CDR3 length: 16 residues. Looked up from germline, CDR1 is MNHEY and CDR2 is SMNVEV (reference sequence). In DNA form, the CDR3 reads TGTGCCAGCAGCCCAACTCCGGGACTAGCCTACAATGAGCAGTTCTTC. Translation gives CASSPTPGLAYNEQFF.